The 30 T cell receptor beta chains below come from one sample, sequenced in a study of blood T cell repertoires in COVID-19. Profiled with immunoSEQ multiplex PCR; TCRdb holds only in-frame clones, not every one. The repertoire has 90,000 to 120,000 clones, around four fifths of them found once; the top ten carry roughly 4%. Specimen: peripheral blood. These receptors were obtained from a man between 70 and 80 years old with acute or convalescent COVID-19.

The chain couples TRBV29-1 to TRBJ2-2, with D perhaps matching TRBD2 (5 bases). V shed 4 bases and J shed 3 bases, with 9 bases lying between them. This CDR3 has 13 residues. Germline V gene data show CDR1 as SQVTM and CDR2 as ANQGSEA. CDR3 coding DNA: TGCAGCGTTGGGACTCACTACACCGGGGAGCTGTTTTTT. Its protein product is CSVGTHYTGELFF.

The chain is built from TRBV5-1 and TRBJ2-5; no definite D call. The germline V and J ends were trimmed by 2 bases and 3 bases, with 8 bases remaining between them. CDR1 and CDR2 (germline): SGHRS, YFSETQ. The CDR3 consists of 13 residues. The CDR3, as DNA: TGCGCCAGCAGCTTAGGCAGGAAAGAGACCCAGTACTTC. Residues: CASSLGRKETQYF.

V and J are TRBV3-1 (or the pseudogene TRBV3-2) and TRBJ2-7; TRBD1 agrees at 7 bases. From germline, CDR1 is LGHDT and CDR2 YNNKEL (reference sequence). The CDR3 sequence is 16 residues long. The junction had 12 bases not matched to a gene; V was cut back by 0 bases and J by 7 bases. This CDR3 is CASSQETPGTASEQYF. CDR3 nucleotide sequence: TGTGCCAGCAGCCAAGAGACCCCCGGGACAGCCAGTGAGCAGTACTTC.

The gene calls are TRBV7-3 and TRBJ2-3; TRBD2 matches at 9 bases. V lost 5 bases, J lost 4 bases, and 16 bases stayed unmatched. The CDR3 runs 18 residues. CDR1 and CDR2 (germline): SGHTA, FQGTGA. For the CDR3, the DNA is TGTGCCAGCAGCCAAAATCCCCGCAGCGGGGGGCGGTCAGATACGCAGTATTTT. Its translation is CASSQNPRSGGRSDTQYF.

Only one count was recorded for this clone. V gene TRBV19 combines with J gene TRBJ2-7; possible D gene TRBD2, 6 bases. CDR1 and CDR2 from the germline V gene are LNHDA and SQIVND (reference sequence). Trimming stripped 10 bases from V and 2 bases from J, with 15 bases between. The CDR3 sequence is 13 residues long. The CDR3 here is CATKGGATYEQYF. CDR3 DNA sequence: TGTGCCACCAAAGGAGGGGCTACCTACGAGCAGTACTTC.

In DNA form, the CDR3 reads TGTGCCAGTAGTATGAGGGGTGGAGGGGGCGGAAGCAATCAGCCCCAGCATTTT. Translating it yields CASSMRGGGGGSNQPQHF. The V and J genes are TRBV19 and TRBJ1-5, with 7 nucleotides matching TRBD1. J was trimmed by 1 base and V by 3 bases; bases with no gene match: 12. Germline V gene sequence: CDR1 LNHDA, CDR2 SQIVND (reference sequence). The CDR3 covers 18 residues. Full variable domain (outside the CDR3, taken from reference TRBV19 and TRBJ1-5): DGGITQSPKYLFRKEGQNVTLSCEQNLNHDAMYWYRQDPGQGLRLIYYSQIVNDFQKGDIAEGYSVSREKKESFPLTVTSAQKNPTAFYLCASSMRGGGGGSNQPQHFGDGTRLSIL.

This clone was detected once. The CDR3 DNA is TGTGCCAGCAGCCAATCGGCCAGCGGAGAAGCTTTCTTT. Its protein is CASSQSASGEAFF. This chain links TRBV3-1 (or the pseudogene TRBV3-2) with TRBJ1-1, with D hard to call. Germline loops: CDR1 LGHDT, CDR2 YNNKEL (reference sequence). V gave up 2 bases and J gave up 8 bases, with 12 bases separating them. This CDR3 is built from 13 residues.

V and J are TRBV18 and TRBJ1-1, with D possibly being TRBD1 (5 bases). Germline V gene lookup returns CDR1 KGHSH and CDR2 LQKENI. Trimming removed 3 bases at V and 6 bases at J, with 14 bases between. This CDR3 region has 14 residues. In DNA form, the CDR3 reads TGTGCCAGCTCACCCACCGGCGGGACGGCTGAAGCTTTCTTT. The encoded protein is CASSPTGGTAEAFF.

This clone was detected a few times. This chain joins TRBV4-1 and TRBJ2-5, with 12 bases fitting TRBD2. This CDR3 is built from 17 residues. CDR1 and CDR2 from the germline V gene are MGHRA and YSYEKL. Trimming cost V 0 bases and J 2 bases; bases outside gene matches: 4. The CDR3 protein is CASSQEGLAGGQETQYF. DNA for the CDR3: TGCGCCAGCAGCCAAGAGGGGCTAGCGGGGGGGCAAGAGACCCAGTACTTC.

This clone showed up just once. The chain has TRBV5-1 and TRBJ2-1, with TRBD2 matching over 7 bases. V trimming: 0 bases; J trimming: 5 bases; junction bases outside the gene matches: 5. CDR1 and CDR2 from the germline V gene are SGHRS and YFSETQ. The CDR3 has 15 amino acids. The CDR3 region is CASSLVGSGHNEQFF. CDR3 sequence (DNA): TGCGCCAGCAGCTTGGTAGGTAGCGGGCACAATGAGCAGTTCTTC.

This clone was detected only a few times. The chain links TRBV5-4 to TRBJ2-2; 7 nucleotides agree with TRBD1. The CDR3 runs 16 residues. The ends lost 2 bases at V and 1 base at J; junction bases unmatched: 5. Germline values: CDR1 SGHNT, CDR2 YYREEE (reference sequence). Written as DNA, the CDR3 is TGTGCCAGCAGCTTACCCGGGACAGTGAACACCGGGGAGCTGTTTTTT. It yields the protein CASSLPGTVNTGELFF.

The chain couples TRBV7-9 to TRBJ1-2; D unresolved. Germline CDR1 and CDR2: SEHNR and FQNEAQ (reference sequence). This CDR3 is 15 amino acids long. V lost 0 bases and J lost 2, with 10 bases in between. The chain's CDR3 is CASSLAGGPNYGYTF. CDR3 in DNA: TGTGCCAGCAGCTTAGCAGGAGGGCCCAACTATGGCTACACCTTC.

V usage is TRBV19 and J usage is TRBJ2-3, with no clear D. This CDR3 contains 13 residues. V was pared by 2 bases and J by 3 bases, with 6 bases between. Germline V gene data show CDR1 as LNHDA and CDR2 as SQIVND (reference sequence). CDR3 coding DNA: TGTGCCAGTAGTATAACAGTGACAGATACGCAGTATTTT. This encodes CASSITVTDTQYF.

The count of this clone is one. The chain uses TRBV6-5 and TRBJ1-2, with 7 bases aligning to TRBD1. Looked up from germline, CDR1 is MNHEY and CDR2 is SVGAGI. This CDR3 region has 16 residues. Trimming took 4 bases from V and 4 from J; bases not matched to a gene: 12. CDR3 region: CASSSAGGGQGYGYTF. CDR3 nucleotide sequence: TGTGCCAGCAGTTCGGCAGGAGGGGGCCAGGGCTATGGCTACACCTTC.

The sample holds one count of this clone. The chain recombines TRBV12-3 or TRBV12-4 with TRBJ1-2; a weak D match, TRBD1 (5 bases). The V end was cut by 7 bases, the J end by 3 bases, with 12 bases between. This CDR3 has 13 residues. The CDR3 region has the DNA TGTGCCAGCACCCCTGACAGCTACTATGGCTACACCTTC. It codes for CASTPDSYYGYTF.

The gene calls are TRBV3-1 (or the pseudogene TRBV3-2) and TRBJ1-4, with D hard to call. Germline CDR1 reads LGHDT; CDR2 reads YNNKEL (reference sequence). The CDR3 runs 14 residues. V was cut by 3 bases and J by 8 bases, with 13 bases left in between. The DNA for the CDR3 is TGTGCCAGCAGCCACGGCCAGGCGGGCGAAAAACTGTTTTTT. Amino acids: CASSHGQAGEKLFF.

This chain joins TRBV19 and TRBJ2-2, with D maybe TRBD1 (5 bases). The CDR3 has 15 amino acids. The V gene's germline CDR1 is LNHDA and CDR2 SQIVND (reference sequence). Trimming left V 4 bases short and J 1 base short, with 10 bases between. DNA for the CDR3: TGTGCCAGTAGTAGGTCAGGGTGGAACACCGGGGAGCTGTTTTTT. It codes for CASSRSGWNTGELFF.

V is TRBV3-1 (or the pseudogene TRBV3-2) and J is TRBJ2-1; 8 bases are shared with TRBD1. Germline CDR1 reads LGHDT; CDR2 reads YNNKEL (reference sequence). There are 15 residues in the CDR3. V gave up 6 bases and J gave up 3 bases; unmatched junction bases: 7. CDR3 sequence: CASSQQQGVYNEQFF. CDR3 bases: TGTGCCAGCAGTCAACAACAGGGGGTCTACAATGAGCAGTTCTTC.

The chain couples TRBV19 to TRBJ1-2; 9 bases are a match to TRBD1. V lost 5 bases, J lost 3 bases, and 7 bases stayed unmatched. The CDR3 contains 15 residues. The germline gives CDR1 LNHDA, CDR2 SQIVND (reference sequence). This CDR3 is CASSAETGGDYGYTF. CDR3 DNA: TGTGCCAGTAGTGCCGAAACAGGGGGCGACTATGGCTACACCTTC.

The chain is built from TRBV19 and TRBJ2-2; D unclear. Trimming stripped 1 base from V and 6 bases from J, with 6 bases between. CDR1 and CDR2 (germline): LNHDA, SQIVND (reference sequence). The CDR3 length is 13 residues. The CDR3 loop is CASSIGQSGELFF. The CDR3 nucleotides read TGTGCCAGTAGTATAGGACAATCCGGGGAGCTGTTTTTT.

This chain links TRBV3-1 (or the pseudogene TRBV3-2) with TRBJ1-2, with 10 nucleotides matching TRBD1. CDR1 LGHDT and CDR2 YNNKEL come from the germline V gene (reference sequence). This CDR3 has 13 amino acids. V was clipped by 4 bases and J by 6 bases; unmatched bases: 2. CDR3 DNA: TGTGCCAGCAGCCGTGGGACAGGGGATGGCTACACCTTC. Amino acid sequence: CASSRGTGDGYTF.

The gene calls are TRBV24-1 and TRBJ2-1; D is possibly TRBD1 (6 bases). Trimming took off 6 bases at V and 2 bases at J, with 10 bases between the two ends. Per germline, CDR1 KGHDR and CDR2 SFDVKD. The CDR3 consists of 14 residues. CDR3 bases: TGTGCCACCAGTCCAGGGGCACCCTACAATGAGCAGTTCTTC. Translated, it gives CATSPGAPYNEQFF.

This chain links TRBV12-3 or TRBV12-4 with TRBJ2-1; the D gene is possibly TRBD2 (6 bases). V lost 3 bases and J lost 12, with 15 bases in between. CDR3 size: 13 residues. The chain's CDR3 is CASSFPGVWVQFF. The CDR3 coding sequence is TGTGCCAGCAGTTTTCCGGGGGTCTGGGTGCAGTTCTTC.

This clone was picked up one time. In DNA form, the CDR3 reads TGTGCCAGCAGCTTAGCTTACAGGGGCACTGAAGCTTTCTTT. Protein product: CASSLAYRGTEAFF. V is TRBV7-9 and J is TRBJ1-1; 7 bases match TRBD1. This CDR3 contains 14 residues. V trimming: 0 bases; J trimming: 4 bases; junction bases outside the gene matches: 2. CDR1 SEHNR and CDR2 FQNEAQ come from the germline V gene (reference sequence).

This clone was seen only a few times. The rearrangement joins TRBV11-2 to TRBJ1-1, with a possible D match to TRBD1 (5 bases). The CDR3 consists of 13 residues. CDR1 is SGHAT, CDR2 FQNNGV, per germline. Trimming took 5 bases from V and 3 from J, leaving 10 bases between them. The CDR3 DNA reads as TGTGCCAGCAGCATCGAAGGGGACACTGAAGCTTTCTTT. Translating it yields CASSIEGDTEAFF. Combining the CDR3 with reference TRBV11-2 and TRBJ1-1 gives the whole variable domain EAGVAQSPRYKIIEKRQSVAFWCNPISGHATLYWYQQILGQGPKLLIQFQNNGVVDDSQLPKDRFSAERLKGVDSTLKIQPAKLEDSAVYLCASSIEGDTEAFFGQGTRLTVV.

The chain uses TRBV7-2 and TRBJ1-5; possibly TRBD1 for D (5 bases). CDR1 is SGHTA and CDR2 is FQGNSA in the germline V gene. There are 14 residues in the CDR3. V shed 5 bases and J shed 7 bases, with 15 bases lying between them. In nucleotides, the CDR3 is TGTGCCAGCAGCCGTGCGGGAGGGACCCAGCCCCAGCATTTT. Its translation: CASSRAGGTQPQHF. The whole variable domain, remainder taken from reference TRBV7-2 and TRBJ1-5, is GAGVSQSPSNKVTEKGKDVELRCDPISGHTALYWYRQSLGQGLEFLIYFQGNSAPDKSGLPSDRFSAERTGGSVSTLTIQRTQQEDSAVYLCASSRAGGTQPQHFGDGTRLSIL.

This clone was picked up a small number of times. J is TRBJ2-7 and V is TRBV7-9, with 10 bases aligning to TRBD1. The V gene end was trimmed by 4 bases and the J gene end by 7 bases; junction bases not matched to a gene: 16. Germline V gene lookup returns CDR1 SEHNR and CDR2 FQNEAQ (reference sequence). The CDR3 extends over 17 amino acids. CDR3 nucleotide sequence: TGTGCCAGCAGCTCGACGGTCGCCGGGACAGGGGTTCGGGAGCAGTACTTC. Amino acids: CASSSTVAGTGVREQYF.

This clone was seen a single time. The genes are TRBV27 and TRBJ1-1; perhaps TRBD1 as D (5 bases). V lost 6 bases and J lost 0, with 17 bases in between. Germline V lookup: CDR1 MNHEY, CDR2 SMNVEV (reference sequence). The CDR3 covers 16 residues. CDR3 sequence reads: CASRSGEGMMNTEAFF. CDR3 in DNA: TGTGCCAGCAGGTCTGGGGAGGGGATGATGAACACTGAAGCTTTCTTT.

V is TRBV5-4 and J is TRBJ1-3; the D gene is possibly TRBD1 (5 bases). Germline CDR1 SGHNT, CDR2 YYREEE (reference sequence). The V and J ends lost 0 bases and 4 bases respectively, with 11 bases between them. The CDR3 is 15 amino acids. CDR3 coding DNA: TGTGCCAGCAGCTTGGGGCAGGGCACAGGAAACACCATATATTTT. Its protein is CASSLGQGTGNTIYF.

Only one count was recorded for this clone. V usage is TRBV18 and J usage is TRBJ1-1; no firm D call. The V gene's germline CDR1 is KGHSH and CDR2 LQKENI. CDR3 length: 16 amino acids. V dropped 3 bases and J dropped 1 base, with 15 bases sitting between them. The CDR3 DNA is TGTGCCAGCTCACCGGGCGCGGGGAGGGAGAACACTGAAGCTTTCTTT. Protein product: CASSPGAGRENTEAFF.